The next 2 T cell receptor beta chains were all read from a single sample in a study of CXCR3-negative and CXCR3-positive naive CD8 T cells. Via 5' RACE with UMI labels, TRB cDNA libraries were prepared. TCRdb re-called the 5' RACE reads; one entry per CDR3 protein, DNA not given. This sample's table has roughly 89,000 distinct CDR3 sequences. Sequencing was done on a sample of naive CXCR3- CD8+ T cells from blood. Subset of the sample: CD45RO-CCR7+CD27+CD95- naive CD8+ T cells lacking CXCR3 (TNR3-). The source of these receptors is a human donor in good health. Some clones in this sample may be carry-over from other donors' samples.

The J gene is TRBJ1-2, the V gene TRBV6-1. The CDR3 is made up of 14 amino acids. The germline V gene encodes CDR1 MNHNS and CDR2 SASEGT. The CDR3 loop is CASSKQGPSNGYTF.

The CDR3 is CASSLEPGGSLEETQYF. V and J are TRBV7-2 and TRBJ2-5; the TRBD1 assignment by TCRdb is unverifiable without DNA. From germline, CDR1 is SGHTA and CDR2 FQGNSA. The CDR3 totals 17 residues.